The 22 T cell receptor beta chains given below trace back to one sample, sequenced in a study of cytomegalovirus exposure and HLA in healthy donors. Method: immunoSEQ multiplex PCR; TCRdb's copy keeps in-frame clones and lacks some. Of 150,000 to 200,000 clones listed, roughly 82% were seen once; the top ten hold less than 9%. Source material: PBMCs. Receptors were obtained from a young man in good health and CMV-seropositive.

The table lists this clone with a few counts. The genes are TRBV5-1 and TRBJ2-7; possible D gene TRBD2, 6 bases. The CDR3 totals 19 residues. Germline V gene data show CDR1 as SGHRS and CDR2 as YFSETQ. V shed 4 bases and J shed 2 bases, with 28 bases lying between them. The CDR3 coding sequence is TGCGCCAGCAGCCTAAACCGACTAGTAGGCACCCTAAGTGCCTACGAGCAGTACTTC. Its translation is CASSLNRLVGTLSAYEQYF.

The chain carries TRBV4-3 and TRBJ1-1, with 7 bases aligning to TRBD1. This CDR3 contains 15 residues. Germline lookup yields CDR1 LGHNA and CDR2 YSLEER. The trim removed 3 bases at V and 4 bases at J, leaving 8 bases unmatched. CDR3: CASSQSTGASTEAFF. CDR3 sequence (DNA): TGCGCCAGCAGCCAGTCAACAGGGGCGAGCACTGAAGCTTTCTTT.

This clone was picked up one time. The chain couples TRBV6-1 to TRBJ2-3; D is uncertain. Per the germline V gene, CDR1 is MNHNS and CDR2 is SASEGT. The CDR3 loop spans 11 amino acids. V was clipped by 6 bases and J by 6 bases, with 7 bases between them. In DNA form, the CDR3 reads TGTGCCAGCAGGGAGACGGATACGCAGTATTTT. Translation: CASRETDTQYF.

This clone was seen a single time. The chain couples TRBV5-4 to TRBJ2-1; TRBD2 matches 14 bases. J gave up 7 bases and V 3 bases, and 9 bases lay outside the gene matches. CDR3 length equals 17 residues. The germline V gene encodes CDR1 SGHNT and CDR2 YYREEE (reference sequence). The CDR3 loop reads CASSSATSGRVGNEQFF. In nucleotides, the CDR3 is TGTGCCAGCAGCTCAGCGACTAGCGGGAGGGTGGGGAATGAGCAGTTCTTC.

Regarding this clone: Its ends do not fully match the called genes, so a read error is possible. J is TRBJ1-2 and V is TRBV6-5; unclear D gene. The CDR3 length is 13 residues. Germline CDR1 and CDR2: MNHEY and SVGAGI. CDR3 sequence reads: CASSYLGSPEINF. The CDR3 DNA reads TGTGCCAGCAGTTACCTCGGGTCCCCGGAGATAAACTTC.

The rearrangement links TRBV18 to TRBJ2-5, with 10 bases fitting TRBD2. With V trimmed by 0 bases and J by 5 bases, 6 bases remained unmatched. The CDR3 is 16 amino acids. Looked up from germline, CDR1 is KGHSH and CDR2 is LQKENI. CDR3 sequence reads: CASSPPGTSVSETQYF. The CDR3 region has the DNA TGTGCCAGCTCACCACCCGGGACTAGCGTCAGCGAGACCCAGTACTTC.

The chain is built from TRBV9 and TRBJ2-1; 12 bases are a match to TRBD2. Germline CDR1 is SGDLS and CDR2 is YYNGEE. V shed 0 bases and J 7 bases; nucleotides not matched to a gene: 5. The CDR3 runs to 16 residues. For the CDR3, the DNA is TGTGCCAGCAGCGTAGTAGGACTAGCGGGACGGAATGAGCAGTTCTTC. This codes for CASSVVGLAGRNEQFF.

This chain joins TRBV5-5 and TRBJ1-1; possibly TRBD1 for D (5 bases). The CDR3 spans 13 residues. V was cut by 0 bases and J by 5 bases, with 8 bases left in between. Germline values: CDR1 SGHKS, CDR2 YYEKEE (reference sequence). CDR3 loop: CASSLGGVTEAFF. DNA for the CDR3: TGTGCCAGCAGCTTGGGGGGGGTGACTGAAGCTTTCTTT. The full variable domain, its missing parts supplied by reference TRBV5-5 and TRBJ1-1, is DAGVTQSPTHLIKTRGQQVTLRCSPISGHKSVSWYQQVLGQGPQFIFQYYEKEERGRGNFPDRFSARQFPNYSSELNVNALLLGDSALYLCASSLGGVTEAFFGQGTRLTVV.

V gene TRBV4-2 combines with J gene TRBJ1-5; D is perhaps TRBD1 (6 bases). Germline loops: CDR1 LGHNA, CDR2 YNFKEQ. V was clipped by 2 bases and J by 2 bases, with 10 bases between them. The CDR3 spans 15 residues. The CDR3 protein is CASSQRGGGNQPQHF. CDR3 nucleotide sequence: TGTGCCAGCAGCCAAAGAGGGGGAGGCAATCAGCCCCAGCATTTT.

This clone was counted once. The chain recombines TRBV7-7 with TRBJ2-1, with 7 bases aligning to TRBD1. This CDR3 spans 15 amino acids. The germline CDR1 and CDR2 sequences are SSHAT and FNYEAQ (reference sequence). The J segment lost 1 base and the V segment lost 5 bases, leaving 5 bases of the junction unmatched. CDR3 sequence: CASSPDRESYNEQFF. The CDR3 coding sequence is TGTGCCAGCAGCCCCGACAGGGAATCCTACAATGAGCAGTTCTTC.

The chain joins TRBV5-1 to TRBJ2-5; D perhaps matches TRBD1 (6 bases). The CDR3 runs 17 residues. V shed 0 bases and J shed 10 bases, with 25 bases lying between them. The germline CDR1 and CDR2 sequences are SGHRS and YFSETQ. This chain's CDR3 is CASSLGLSRGEWRVQYF. In nucleotides, the CDR3 is TGCGCCAGCAGCTTGGGCCTCAGCAGGGGAGAGTGGAGAGTCCAGTACTTC.

This clone has only one observation. This sequence joins TRBV5-6 and TRBJ2-2, with 11 bases identical to TRBD1. CDR3 size: 15 residues. Trimming took 2 bases from V and 7 from J; bases not matched to a gene: 4. Germline V CDR1 and CDR2: SGHDT, YYEEEE. The CDR3 here is CASSFGTGGIGELFF. CDR3 nucleotide sequence: TGTGCCAGCAGCTTTGGGACAGGGGGAATCGGGGAGCTGTTTTTT.

V gene TRBV6-5 combines with J gene TRBJ2-3; 9 nucleotides align to TRBD2. The CDR3 is 14 residues long. The germline V gene encodes CDR1 MNHEY and CDR2 SVGAGI. The V gene end was trimmed by 4 bases and the J gene end by 11 bases; junction bases not matched to a gene: 10. Written as DNA, the CDR3 is TGTGCCAGCAGTTTAGCGGGAGACTCAAGTAGGCAGTATTTT. Protein product: CASSLAGDSSRQYF.

This chain joins TRBV27 and TRBJ2-7, with 10 positions matching TRBD2. The trim removed 2 bases at V and 1 base at J, leaving 2 bases unmatched. The germline V gene encodes CDR1 MNHEY and CDR2 SMNVEV (reference sequence). The CDR3 covers 15 residues. This CDR3 reads CASSLQTSGSYEQYF. For the CDR3, the DNA is TGTGCCAGCAGTTTACAGACTAGCGGGTCCTACGAGCAGTACTTC.

The gene calls are TRBV7-2 and TRBJ1-1; the match to TRBD1 covers 10 bases. In germline, CDR1 is SGHTA, CDR2 FQGNSA. After removal of 4 bases from V and 1 base from J, the junction contained 3 bases not matched to a gene. CDR3 length equals 15 residues. CDR3 DNA: TGTGCCAGCAGCTCCTGGACAGGGGGGAACACTGAAGCTTTCTTT. Translating gives CASSSWTGGNTEAFF. Full variable domain (missing parts from reference TRBV7-2 and TRBJ1-1): GAGVSQSPSNKVTEKGKDVELRCDPISGHTALYWYRQSLGQGLEFLIYFQGNSAPDKSGLPSDRFSAERTGGSVSTLTIQRTQQEDSAVYLCASSSWTGGNTEAFFGQGTRLTVV.

The chain couples TRBV19 to TRBJ1-2; tentative D call: TRBD1 (5 bases). Trimming cost V 5 bases and J 2 bases, with 15 bases left between them. In germline, CDR1 is LNHDA, CDR2 SQIVND (reference sequence). This CDR3 has 15 amino acids. The CDR3 loop is CASSWGHRENYGYTF. The CDR3 region has the DNA TGTGCCAGTAGTTGGGGCCACCGGGAGAACTATGGCTACACCTTC.

This sequence joins TRBV28 and TRBJ2-3; D ambiguous. The CDR3 contains 15 residues. CDR1 and CDR2 from the germline V gene are MDHEN and SYDVKM. V lost 5 bases to trimming and J lost 0 bases, with 12 bases between them. The CDR3 protein is CASSRSALSTDTQYF. The CDR3, as DNA: TGTGCCAGCAGTCGGAGCGCGCTTAGCACAGATACGCAGTATTTT.

This rearrangement joins TRBV28 to TRBJ2-2; TRBD2 agrees at 13 bases. V lost 2 bases, J lost 6 bases, and 6 bases stayed unmatched. This CDR3 is 17 amino acids long. Germline V gene data show CDR1 as MDHEN and CDR2 as SYDVKM. Here the CDR3 reads CASSLAGLAGDAGELFF. The CDR3 nucleotides are TGTGCCAGCAGTTTAGCAGGACTAGCGGGAGATGCCGGGGAGCTGTTTTTT.

The chain recombines TRBV9 with TRBJ1-5; no clear D gene. The V end was cut by 2 bases, the J end by 0 bases, with 6 bases between. Germline V gene lookup returns CDR1 SGDLS and CDR2 YYNGEE. The CDR3 runs to 14 residues. The CDR3 DNA follows: TGTGCCAGCAGCGTTACAGATAGCAATCAGCCCCAGCATTTT. Translating it yields CASSVTDSNQPQHF.

The rearrangement joins TRBV5-1 to TRBJ2-7; D remains ambiguous. Germline CDR1 is SGHRS and CDR2 is YFSETQ. The CDR3 contains 13 residues. The V and J ends lost 0 bases and 2 bases respectively, with 6 bases between them. CDR3 sequence (DNA): TGCGCCAGCAGCTTGGAGAACACCTACGAGCAGTACTTC. Translation: CASSLENTYEQYF. Looking up the rest from reference TRBV5-1 and TRBJ2-7 gives the full variable domain: KAGVTQTPRYLIKTRGQQVTLSCSPISGHRSVSWYQQTPGQGLQFLFEYFSETQRNKGNFPGRFSGRQFSNSRSEMNVSTLELGDSALYLCASSLENTYEQYFGPGTRLTVT.

CDR3 residues: CASSSRGSNQPQHF. The CDR3 coding sequence is TGTGCCAGCAGTTCCAGGGGTAGCAATCAGCCCCAGCATTTT. The chain has TRBV16 and TRBJ1-5; D possibly corresponds to TRBD1 (6 bases). This CDR3 is 14 amino acids long. Germline CDR1 is KGHSY and CDR2 is FQNENV. With 6 bases removed from V and 0 bases from J, the gap between germline ends came to 9 bases. The whole variable domain, filled in from reference TRBV16 and TRBJ1-5, reads GEEVAQTPKHLVRGEGQKAKLYCAPIKGHSYVFWYQQVLKNEFKFLISFQNENVFDETGMPKERFSAKCLPNSPCSLEIQATKLEDSAVYFCASSSRGSNQPQHFGDGTRLSIL.

The gene calls are TRBV7-2 and TRBJ1-3; 7 bases line up with TRBD1. CDR3 length: 15 residues. Germline trimming cut 1 base from V and 2 bases from J; bases unmatched to any gene: 2. Germline V gives CDR1 SGHTA, CDR2 FQGNSA. DNA of the CDR3: TGTGCCAGCAGCTTAGTAGGGGGCGCTGGAAACACCATATATTTT. Encoded protein: CASSLVGGAGNTIYF. Variable domain in full (rest from reference TRBV7-2 and TRBJ1-3): GAGVSQSPSNKVTEKGKDVELRCDPISGHTALYWYRQSLGQGLEFLIYFQGNSAPDKSGLPSDRFSAERTGGSVSTLTIQRTQQEDSAVYLCASSLVGGAGNTIYFGEGSWLTVV.